This TCR beta chain was profiled in a study of CD8+CD57+ T cells in acquired aplastic anemia. Study summary: Each DNA sample taken from sorted CD4+ and CD8+ cells came to about 3.2 ug on average.

A few counts support this clonotype. Its antigen is not identified. The CDR3 covers 18 residues. V gave up 0 bases and J gave up 4 bases; unmatched junction bases: 12. Germline loops: CDR1 MNHEY, CDR2 SVGEGT. Genomic DNA, serving as template, underwent TCR beta VDJ and CDR3 profiling. TCRdb ran MiXCR on the reads and lists one entry per CDR3 protein. The sample lists some 170,000 distinct CDR3 sequences; roughly 48% were seen once. The study, taken as a whole, reports: Overlapping CD8+ CDR3 repertoires of patients and controls contained twenty-nine shared sequences.

Patients included in sequencing had previously demonstrated CD8+CD57+ cell expansion by flow cytometry. The rearrangement joins TRBV6-2 or TRBV6-3 to TRBJ2-3; 8 nucleotides align to TRBD2. This receptor was identified in a human donor with aplastic anemia. The sequenced sample was sorted CD4+, CD8+, or CD8+CD57+ T cells (not recorded which) from PBMCs. The CDR3 nucleotides read TGTGCCAGCAGTTACTCGCGGGTAGCGGGGATGTATGCAGATACGCAGTATTTT. Encoded protein: CASSYSRVAGMYADTQYF.